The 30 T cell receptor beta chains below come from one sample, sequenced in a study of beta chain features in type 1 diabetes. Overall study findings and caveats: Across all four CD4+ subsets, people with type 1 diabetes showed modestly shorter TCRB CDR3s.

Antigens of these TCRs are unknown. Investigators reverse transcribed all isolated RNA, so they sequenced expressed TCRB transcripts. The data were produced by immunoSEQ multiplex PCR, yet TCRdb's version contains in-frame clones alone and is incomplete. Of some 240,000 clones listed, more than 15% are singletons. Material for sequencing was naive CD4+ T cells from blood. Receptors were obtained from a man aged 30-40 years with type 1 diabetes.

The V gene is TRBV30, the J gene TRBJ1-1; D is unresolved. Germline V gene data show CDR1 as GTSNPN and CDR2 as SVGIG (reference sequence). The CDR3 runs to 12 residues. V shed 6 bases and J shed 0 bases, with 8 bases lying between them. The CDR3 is CACRRLNTEAFF. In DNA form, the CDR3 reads TGTGCCTGTCGGAGGCTGAACACTGAAGCTTTCTTT. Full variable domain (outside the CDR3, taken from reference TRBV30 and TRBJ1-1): SQTIHQWPATLVQPVGSPLSLECTVEGTSNPNLYWYRQAAGRGLQLLFYSVGIGQISSEVPQNLSASRPQDRQFILSSKKLLLSDSGFYLCACRRLNTEAFFGQGTRLTVV.

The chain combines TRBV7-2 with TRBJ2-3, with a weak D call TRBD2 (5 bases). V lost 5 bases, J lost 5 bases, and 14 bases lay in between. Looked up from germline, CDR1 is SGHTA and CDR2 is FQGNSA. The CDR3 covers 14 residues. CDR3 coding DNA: TGTGCCAGCAGCCCCCCTCCCGGGGTAGATACGCAGTATTTT. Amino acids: CASSPPPGVDTQYF.

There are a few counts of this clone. Here the CDR3 reads CASSLGSASGYTNTGELFF. CDR3 nucleotides: TGCGCCAGCAGCTTGGGATCCGCTAGCGGGTATACGAACACCGGGGAGCTGTTTTTT. The V gene is TRBV5-1, the J gene TRBJ2-2; 8 bases fit TRBD2. Germline trimming cut 0 bases from V and 0 bases from J; bases unmatched to any gene: 10. From germline, CDR1 is SGHRS and CDR2 YFSETQ. This CDR3 has 19 residues.

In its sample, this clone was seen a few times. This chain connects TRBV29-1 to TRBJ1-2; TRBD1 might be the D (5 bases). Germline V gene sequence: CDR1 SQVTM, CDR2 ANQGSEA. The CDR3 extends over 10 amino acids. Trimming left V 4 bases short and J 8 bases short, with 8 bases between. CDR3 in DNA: TGCAGCGTTGGTTGGGACGGCTACACCTTC. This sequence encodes CSVGWDGYTF.

CDR3 bases: TGCAGCGTTGTAGGGGCTGCTGGGGCCAACGTCCTGACTTTC. Residues: CSVVGAAGANVLTF. V and J are TRBV29-1 and TRBJ2-6, with D possibly TRBD1 on 5 matching bases. V lost 4 bases and J lost 2, with 9 bases in between. This CDR3 comprises 14 residues. The V gene's germline CDR1 is SQVTM and CDR2 ANQGSEA.

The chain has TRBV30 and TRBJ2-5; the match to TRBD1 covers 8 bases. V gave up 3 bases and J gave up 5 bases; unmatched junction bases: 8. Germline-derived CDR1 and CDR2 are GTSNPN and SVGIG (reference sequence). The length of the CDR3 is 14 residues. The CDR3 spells CAWRGGQAAETQYF. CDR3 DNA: TGTGCCTGGAGAGGGGGACAGGCGGCTGAGACCCAGTACTTC.

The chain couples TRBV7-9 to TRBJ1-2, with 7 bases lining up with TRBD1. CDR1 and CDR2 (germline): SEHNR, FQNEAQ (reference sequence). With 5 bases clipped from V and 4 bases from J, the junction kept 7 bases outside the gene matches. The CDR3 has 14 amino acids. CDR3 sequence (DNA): TGTGCCAGCAGCCGACTCGGACAGGCCTATGGCTACACCTTC. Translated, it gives CASSRLGQAYGYTF.

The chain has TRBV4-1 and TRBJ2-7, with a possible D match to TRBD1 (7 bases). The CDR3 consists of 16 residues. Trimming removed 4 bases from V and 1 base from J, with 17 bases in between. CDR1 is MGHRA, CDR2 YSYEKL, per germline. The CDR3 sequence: CASSPGDRRLSYEQYF. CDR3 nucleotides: TGCGCCAGCAGCCCGGGGGACAGAAGACTATCCTACGAGCAGTACTTC.

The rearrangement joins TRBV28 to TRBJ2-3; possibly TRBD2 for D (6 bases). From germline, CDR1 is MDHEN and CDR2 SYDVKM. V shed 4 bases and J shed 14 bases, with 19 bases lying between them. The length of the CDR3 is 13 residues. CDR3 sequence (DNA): TGTGCCAGCAGTTCGGGGCGTCGCGGGAACGGGTATTTT. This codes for CASSSGRRGNGYF.

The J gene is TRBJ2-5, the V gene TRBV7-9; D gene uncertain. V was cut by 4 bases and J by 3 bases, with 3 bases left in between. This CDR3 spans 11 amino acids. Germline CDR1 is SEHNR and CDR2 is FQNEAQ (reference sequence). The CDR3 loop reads CASSSEETQYF. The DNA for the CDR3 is TGTGCCAGCAGCTCTGAAGAGACCCAGTACTTC.

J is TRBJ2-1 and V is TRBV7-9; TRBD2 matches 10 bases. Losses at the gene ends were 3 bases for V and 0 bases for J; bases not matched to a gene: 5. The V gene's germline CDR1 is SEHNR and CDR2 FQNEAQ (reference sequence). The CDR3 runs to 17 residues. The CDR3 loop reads CASSFPAGGSSYNEQFF. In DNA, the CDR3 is TGTGCCAGCAGCTTCCCAGCGGGAGGGAGCTCCTACAATGAGCAGTTCTTC. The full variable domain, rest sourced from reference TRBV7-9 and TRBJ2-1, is DTGVSQNPRHKITKRGQNVTFRCDPISEHNRLYWYRQTLGQGPEFLTYFQNEAQLEKSRLLSDRFSAERPKGSFSTLEIQRTEQGDSAMYLCASSFPAGGSSYNEQFFGPGTRLTVL.

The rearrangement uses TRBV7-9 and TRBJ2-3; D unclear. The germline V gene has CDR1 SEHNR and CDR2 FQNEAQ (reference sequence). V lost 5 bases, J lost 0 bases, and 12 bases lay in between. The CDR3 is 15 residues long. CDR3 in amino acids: CASSPLDGSTDTQYF. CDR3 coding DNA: TGTGCCAGCAGCCCCTTGGACGGTAGCACAGATACGCAGTATTTT. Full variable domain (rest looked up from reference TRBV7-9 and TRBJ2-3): DTGVSQNPRHKITKRGQNVTFRCDPISEHNRLYWYRQTLGQGPEFLTYFQNEAQLEKSRLLSDRFSAERPKGSFSTLEIQRTEQGDSAMYLCASSPLDGSTDTQYFGPGTRLTVL.

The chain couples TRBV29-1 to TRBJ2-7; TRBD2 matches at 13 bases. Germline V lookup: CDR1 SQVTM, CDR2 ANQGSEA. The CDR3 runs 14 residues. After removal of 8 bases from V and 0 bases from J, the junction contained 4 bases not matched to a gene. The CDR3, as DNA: TGCAGCACAAGGACTAGCGGGAGCTCCTACGAGCAGTACTTC. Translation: CSTRTSGSSYEQYF.

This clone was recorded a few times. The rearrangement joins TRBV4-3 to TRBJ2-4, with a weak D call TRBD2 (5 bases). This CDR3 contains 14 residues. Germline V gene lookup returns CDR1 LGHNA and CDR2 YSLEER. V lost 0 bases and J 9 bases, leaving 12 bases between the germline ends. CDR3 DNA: TGCGCCAGCAGCCAAGATTGGGGAGACGGCATTCAGTACTTC. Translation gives CASSQDWGDGIQYF.

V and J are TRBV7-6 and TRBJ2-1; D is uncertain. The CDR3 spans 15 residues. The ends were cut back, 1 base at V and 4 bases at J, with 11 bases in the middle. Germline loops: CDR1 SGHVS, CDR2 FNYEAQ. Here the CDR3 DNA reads TGTGCCAGCAGCTTAGGGGCCGGTCCTTACAATGAGCAGTTCTTC. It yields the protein CASSLGAGPYNEQFF. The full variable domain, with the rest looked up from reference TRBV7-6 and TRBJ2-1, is GAGVSQSPRYKVTKRGQDVALRCDPISGHVSLYWYRQALGQGPEFLTYFNYEAQQDKSGLPNDRFSAERPEGSISTLTIQRTEQRDSAMYRCASSLGAGPYNEQFFGPGTRLTVL.

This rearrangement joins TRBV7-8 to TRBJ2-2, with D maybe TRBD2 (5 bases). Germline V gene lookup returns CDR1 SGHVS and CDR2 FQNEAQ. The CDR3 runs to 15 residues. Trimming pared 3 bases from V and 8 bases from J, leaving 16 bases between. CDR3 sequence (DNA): TGTGCCAGCAGCTTCAACCCAACTAGGTTGGGGGAGCTGTTTTTT. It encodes CASSFNPTRLGELFF.

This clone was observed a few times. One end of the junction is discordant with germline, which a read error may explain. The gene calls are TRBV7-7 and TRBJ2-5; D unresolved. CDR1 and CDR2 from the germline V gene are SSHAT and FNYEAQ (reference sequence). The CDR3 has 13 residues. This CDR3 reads CASSSAFQETQYF. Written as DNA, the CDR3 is TGTGCTAGCAGCTCGGCGTTCCAAGAGACCCAGTACTTC. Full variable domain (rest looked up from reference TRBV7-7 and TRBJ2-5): GAGVSQSPRYKVTKRGQDVTLRCDPISSHATLYWYQQALGQGPEFLTYFNYEAQPDKSGLPSDRFSAERPEGSISTLTIQRTEQRDSAMYRCASSSAFQETQYFGPGTRLLVL.

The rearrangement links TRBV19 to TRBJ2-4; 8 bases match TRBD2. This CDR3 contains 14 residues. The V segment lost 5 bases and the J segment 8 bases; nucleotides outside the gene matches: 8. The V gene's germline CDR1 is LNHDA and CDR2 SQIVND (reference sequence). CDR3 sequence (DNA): TGTGCCAGTAGTGGTAGCGGGATCGGTGACATTCAGTACTTC. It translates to CASSGSGIGDIQYF.

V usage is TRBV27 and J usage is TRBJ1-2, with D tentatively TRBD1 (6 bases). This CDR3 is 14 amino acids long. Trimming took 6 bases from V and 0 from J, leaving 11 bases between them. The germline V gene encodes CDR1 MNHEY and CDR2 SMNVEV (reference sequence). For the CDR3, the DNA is TGTGCCAGCAGACAGGGTTCGACTAACTATGGCTACACCTTC. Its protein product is CASRQGSTNYGYTF.

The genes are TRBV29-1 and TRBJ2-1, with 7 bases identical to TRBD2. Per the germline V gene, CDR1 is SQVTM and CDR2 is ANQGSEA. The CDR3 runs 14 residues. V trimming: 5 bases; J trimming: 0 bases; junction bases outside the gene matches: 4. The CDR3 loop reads CSVWEGISYNEQFF. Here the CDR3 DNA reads TGCAGCGTTTGGGAGGGGATCTCCTACAATGAGCAGTTCTTC.

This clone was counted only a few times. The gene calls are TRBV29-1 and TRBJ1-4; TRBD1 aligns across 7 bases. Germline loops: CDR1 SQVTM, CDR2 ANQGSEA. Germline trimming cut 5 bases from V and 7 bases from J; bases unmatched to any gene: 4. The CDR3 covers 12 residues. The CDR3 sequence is CSVTGQSEKLFF. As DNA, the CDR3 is TGCAGCGTTACGGGACAGAGTGAAAAACTGTTTTTT.

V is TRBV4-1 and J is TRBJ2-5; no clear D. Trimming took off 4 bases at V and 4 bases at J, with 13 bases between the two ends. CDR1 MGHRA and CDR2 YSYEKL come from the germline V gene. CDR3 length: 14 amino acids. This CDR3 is CASSRISNGETQYF. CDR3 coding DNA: TGCGCCAGCAGCCGAATCTCAAATGGAGAGACCCAGTACTTC.

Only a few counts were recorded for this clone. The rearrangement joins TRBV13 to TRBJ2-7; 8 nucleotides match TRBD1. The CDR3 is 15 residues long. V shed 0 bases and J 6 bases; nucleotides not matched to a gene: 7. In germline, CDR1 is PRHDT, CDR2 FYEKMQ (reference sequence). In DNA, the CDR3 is TGTGCCAGCAGCTTAGGCTTAGGACAGGGAGGCGAGCAGTACTTC. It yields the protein CASSLGLGQGGEQYF.

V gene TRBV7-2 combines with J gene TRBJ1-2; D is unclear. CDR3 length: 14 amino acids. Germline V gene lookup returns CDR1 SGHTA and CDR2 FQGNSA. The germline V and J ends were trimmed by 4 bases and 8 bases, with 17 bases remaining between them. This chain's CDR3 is CASSSAETLLGYTF. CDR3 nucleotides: TGTGCCAGCAGCTCGGCGGAGACCTTATTGGGCTACACCTTC.

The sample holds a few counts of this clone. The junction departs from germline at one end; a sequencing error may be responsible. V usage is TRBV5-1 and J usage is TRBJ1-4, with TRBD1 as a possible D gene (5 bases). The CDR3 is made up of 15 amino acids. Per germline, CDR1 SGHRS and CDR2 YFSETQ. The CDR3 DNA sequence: TGCGCCAGCAGCGCAGGGCCCCGCACGGATGAAAACCTGTTTTTT. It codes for CASSAGPRTDENLFF.

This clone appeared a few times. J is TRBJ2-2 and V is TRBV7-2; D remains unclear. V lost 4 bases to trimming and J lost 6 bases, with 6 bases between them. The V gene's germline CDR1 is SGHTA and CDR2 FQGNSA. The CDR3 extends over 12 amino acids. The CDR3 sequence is CASSSPAGELFF. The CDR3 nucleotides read TGTGCCAGCAGCTCACCCGCCGGGGAGCTGTTTTTT.

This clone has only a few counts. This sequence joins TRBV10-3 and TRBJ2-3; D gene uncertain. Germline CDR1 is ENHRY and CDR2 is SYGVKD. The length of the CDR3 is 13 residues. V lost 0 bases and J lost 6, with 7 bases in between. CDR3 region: CAISESNSDTQYF. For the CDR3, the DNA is TGTGCCATCAGTGAGTCAAACAGTGATACGCAGTATTTT.

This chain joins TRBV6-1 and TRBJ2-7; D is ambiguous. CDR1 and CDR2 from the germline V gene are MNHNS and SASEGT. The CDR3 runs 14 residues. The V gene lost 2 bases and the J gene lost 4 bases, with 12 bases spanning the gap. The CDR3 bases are TGTGCCAGCAGTGAACTGCCCCAAAATTACGAGCAGTACTTC. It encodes CASSELPQNYEQYF.

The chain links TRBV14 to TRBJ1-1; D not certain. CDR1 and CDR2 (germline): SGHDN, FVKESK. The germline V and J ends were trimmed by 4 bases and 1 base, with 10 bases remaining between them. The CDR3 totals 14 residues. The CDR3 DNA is TGTGCCAGCAGCCCCAGAAGTACGAACACTGAAGCTTTCTTT. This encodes CASSPRSTNTEAFF.

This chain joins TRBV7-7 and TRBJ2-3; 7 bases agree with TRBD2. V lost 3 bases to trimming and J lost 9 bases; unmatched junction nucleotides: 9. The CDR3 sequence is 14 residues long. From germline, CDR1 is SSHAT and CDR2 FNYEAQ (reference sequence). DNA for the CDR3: TGTGCCAGCAGCTTTGAAGGCGGGAGTGCGACGCAGTATTTT. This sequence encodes CASSFEGGSATQYF.